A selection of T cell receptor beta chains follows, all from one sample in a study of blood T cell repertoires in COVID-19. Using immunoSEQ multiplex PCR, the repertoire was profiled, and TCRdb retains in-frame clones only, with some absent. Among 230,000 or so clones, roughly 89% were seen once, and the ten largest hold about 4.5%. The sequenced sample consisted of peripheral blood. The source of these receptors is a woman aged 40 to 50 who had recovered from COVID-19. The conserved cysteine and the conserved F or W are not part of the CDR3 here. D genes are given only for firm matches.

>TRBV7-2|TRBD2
ASSLAVLAGFQTGELF
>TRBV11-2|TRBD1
ASSLVTGGPTDTQY
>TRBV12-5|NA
ASARKTSRGEQF
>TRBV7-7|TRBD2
ASSMGRGYTGELF
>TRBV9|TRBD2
ASSVVGRAADEQF
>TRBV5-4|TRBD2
ASSLVGTSGTQY
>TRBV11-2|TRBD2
ASSFLSGGANTGELF
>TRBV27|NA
ASSPGGGNTIY
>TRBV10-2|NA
ASSEGGGDTQY
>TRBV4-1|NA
ASSQDPGGSNQPQH
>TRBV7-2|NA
ASSLEGRGYGYT
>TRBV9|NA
ASNSRDSPLH
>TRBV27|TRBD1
ATATRDRAKKPYEQY
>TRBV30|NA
AWSGTASNQPQH
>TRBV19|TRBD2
ASSSGLAGGGTDTQY
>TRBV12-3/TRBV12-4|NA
ASSYGRYEQY
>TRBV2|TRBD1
ASGRTGAPGPEAF
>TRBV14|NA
ASSQQRNYGYT
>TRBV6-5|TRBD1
ASSYRGQDPLETQY
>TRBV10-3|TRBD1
AISGTDYGYT
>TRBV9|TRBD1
ASSGRDRVYALDTQY
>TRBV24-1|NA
ATQGNTEAF
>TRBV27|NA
ASSQTLNQPQH
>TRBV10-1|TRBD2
ASSGTSGGVDTQY
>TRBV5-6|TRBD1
ASSLMGQGGGYT
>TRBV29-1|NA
RAAGFYSRNEQF
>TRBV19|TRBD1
ASVGTGGGETQY
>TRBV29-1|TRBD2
SVARLAGGINEQF
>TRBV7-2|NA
ASSLLGQNTEAF
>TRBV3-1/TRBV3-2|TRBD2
ASSPGTSGADTGELF
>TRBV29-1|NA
SVEAGSIYNEQF
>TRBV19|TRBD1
ASSMKRGQGEQF
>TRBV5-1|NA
ASSLAGYGYT
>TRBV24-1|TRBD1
ATSDSHDRGNTIY
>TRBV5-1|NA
ASSFRLAGDDGNTIY
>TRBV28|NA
ASTREGTEAF
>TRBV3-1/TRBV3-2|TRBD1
ASSQWDRVTEAF
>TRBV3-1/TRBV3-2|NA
ASSQAGLLETQY
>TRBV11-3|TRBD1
ASTLDRGWNEQF
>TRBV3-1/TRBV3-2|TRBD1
ASSPGQGASTDTQY
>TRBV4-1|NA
ASSPQGSSYNEQF
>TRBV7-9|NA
ASSPSVLQETQY
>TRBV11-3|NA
ASSLRGGAKNIQY
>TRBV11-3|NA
ASSFSGQAVYQETQY
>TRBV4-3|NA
ASSQISGGASGNTIY
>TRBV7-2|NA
ASSFTGSNQPQH
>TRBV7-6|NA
ASSPGRGGSNQPQH
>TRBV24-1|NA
ATSDPLSRYFTQY
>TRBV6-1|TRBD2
ASSERAGVINEQF
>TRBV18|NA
ASLDKLSWNEQF
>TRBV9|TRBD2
ASSVEPSGGLTDTQY
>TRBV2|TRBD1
ASSGGQDYGYT